This T cell receptor (beta chain) was found in a study of TIL therapy for anti-PD-1-resistant metastatic lung cancer. Turning to the study itself: Most patients had lung adenocarcinoma. The study, taken as a whole, reports: After infusion, TIL clonotypes partly replaced peripheral T cells and declined over months. Treatment-naive, never-smoker and oncogene-addicted patients were overrepresented in this highly selected cohort.

Time point: pre-treatment sample, taken before nivolumab and TIL therapy. A note on this clone: Antigen specificity is unknown.

This was the immunoSEQ v3 assay. The method was immunoSEQ multiplex PCR; TCRdb's version includes in-frame clones alone and lacks a portion of them. The data hold some 43,000 clones, with around three quarters observed a single time. In germline, CDR1 is SGHVS, CDR2 FNYEAQ. The CDR3 has 13 residues. Trimming shortened V by 0 bases and J by 7 bases, and 4 bases separated the two germline ends. This chain links TRBV7-6 with TRBJ1-6; no clear D gene. The sample here was blood, taken at baseline. This sequence was found in a man aged 65 to 79 with non-small cell lung cancer. Here the CDR3 reads CASSLASNSPLHF. As DNA, the CDR3 is TGTGCCAGCAGCTTAGCATCGAATTCACCCCTCCACTTT.